This TCR beta chain came from a study of blood T cell repertoires in COVID-19. Across the whole study: The United States, Italy and Spain provided the acute and convalescent COVID-19 samples. PBMCs, B-cell-depleted T cells, or T cells provided the cDNA or gDNA that made up the material.

CDR3 size: 15 residues. Losses at the gene ends were 6 bases for V and 7 bases for J; bases not matched to a gene: 9. Germline loops: CDR1 MDHEN, CDR2 SYDVKM. Patients at the Seattle site were enrolled during active infection and followed longitudinally. In the study's own analysis: Estimated nucleated cell counts came from reference gene primer amplification. Data came from immunoSEQ multiplex PCR; TCRdb stores just in-frame clones and leaves some out. V and J calls and clone size are as listed in that table; D and trimming were resolved from the DNA. In the table there are about 150,000 clones, approximately 85% of which are singletons.

The V and J genes are TRBV28 and TRBJ1-3; TRBD1 matches 10 bases. The source is an elderly woman with COVID-19, enrolled during active disease. Sequences were obtained from peripheral blood. CDR3 in DNA: TGTGCCAGCAGCATGCGAGGGACAGGGGTGAACACCATATATTTT. It is translated as CASSMRGTGVNTIYF.